The rows below give T cell receptor beta chains drawn from one sample of a study of shared clonotypes between healthy human individuals. Repertoires were generated with immunoSEQ multiplex PCR, while TCRdb's copy carries only in-frame clones and drops some. The repertoire holds about 500,000 clones, approximately 77% seen once, with around 11% in the top ten. Sequenced input: PBMCs. Source of these receptors: a woman in her thirties or forties in good health. Some clones in this sample may be carry-over from other donors' samples. Both conserved end residues are part of each CDR3. The D gene is left open where the match is weak. Clone size is stated in some rows and not others, as once, few, many or a class when expanded.

.	TRBV30	.	TRBJ2-1	CAWNQGSSYNEQFF	TGTGCCTGGAACCAGGGAAGCTCCTACAATGAGCAGTTCTTC
.	TRBV5-6	.	TRBJ2-7	CASSLRFLGSYEQYF	TGTGCCAGCAGCTTGCGCTTTCTGGGTTCCTACGAGCAGTACTTC
few	TRBV28	.	TRBJ1-5	CASSQIGVSDQPQHF	TGTGCCAGCAGCCAGATTGGGGTCTCGGATCAGCCCCAGCATTTT
.	TRBV5-1	TRBD2	TRBJ2-1	CASSSLSLSGRAAYNEQFF	TGCGCCAGCAGCTCCTTAAGTCTTAGCGGGAGGGCGGCTTACAATGAGCAGTTCTTC
.	TRBV5-1	.	TRBJ1-2	CASSLAYGGTDGYTF	TGCGCCAGCAGCTTGGCCTACGGGGGTACTGATGGCTACACCTTC
.	TRBV6-6	TRBD1	TRBJ2-7	CASSYSPGTGFNEQYF	TGTGCCAGCAGTTACTCGCCGGGGACAGGGTTCAACGAGCAGTACTTC
few	TRBV28	.	TRBJ1-2	CASSLVAGGGYTF	TGTGCCAGCAGTTTAGTGGCAGGAGGTGGCTACACCTTC
.	TRBV18	TRBD2	TRBJ2-1	CASSPSLADRNEQFF	TGTGCCAGCTCACCATCACTAGCGGATCGCAATGAGCAGTTCTTC
.	TRBV4-1	TRBD1	TRBJ2-2	CASSQAWTGGTGELFF	TGCGCCAGCAGCCAGGCGTGGACAGGGGGAACCGGGGAGCTGTTTTTT
.	TRBV14	.	TRBJ1-2	CASSRWSGTAYGYTF	TGTGCCAGCAGCCGATGGTCAGGAACCGCCTATGGCTACACCTTC
.	TRBV28	.	TRBJ2-2	CASSFPQGGELFF	TGTGCCAGCAGTTTCCCTCAGGGTGGGGAGCTGTTTTTT
.	TRBV5-4	.	TRBJ2-7	CASSLYGEGGLEQYF	TGTGCCAGCAGCTTGTACGGGGAAGGGGGGCTCGAGCAGTACTTC
.	TRBV7-2	.	TRBJ2-7	CASSLKSEQYF	TGTGCCAGCAGCTTAAAGTCCGAGCAGTACTTC
once	TRBV7-2	TRBD1	TRBJ2-2	CASRIRMASGGTGELFF	TGTGCCAGCAGAATTAGGATGGCCTCAGGGGGCACCGGGGAGCTGTTTTTT
few	TRBV2	.	TRBJ2-5	CASSEQAREETQYF	TGTGCCAGCAGTGAACAGGCTCGCGAAGAGACCCAGTACTTC
.	TRBV19	TRBD1	TRBJ2-7	CASSDRAVHEQYF	TGTGCCAGTTCGGACAGGGCAGTCCACGAGCAGTACTTC
.	TRBV28	TRBD1	TRBJ1-5	CASSSRQGGGQPQHF	TGTGCCAGCAGTTCCCGGCAGGGGGGGGGACAGCCCCAGCATTTT
.	TRBV7-9	.	TRBJ1-5	CASSPGSNQPQHF	TGTGCCAGCAGCCCAGGTAGCAATCAGCCCCAGCATTTT
.	TRBV30	.	TRBJ2-7	CAWSKGLSLYEQYF	TGTGCCTGGAGTAAGGGATTGAGCTTGTACGAGCAGTACTTC
.	TRBV28	TRBD1	TRBJ2-3	CASSFWGQDLSTDTQYF	TGTGCCAGCAGTTTTTGGGGACAGGACCTTAGCACAGATACGCAGTATTTT
.	TRBV25-1	.	TRBJ2-5	CASSEKDQETQYF	TGTGCCAGCAGTGAAAAGGACCAAGAGACCCAGTACTTC
.	TRBV7-9	.	TRBJ2-1	CASSLRQVDNEQFF	TGTGCCAGCAGCTTACGTCAGGTAGACAATGAGCAGTTCTTC
.	TRBV6-1	.	TRBJ2-7	CASYGLAREQYF	TGTGCCAGCTACGGTCTAGCTCGTGAGCAGTACTTC
.	TRBV28	.	TRBJ2-3	CASSRLGADTQYF	TGTGCCAGCAGTCGCCTTGGGGCAGATACGCAGTATTTT
.	TRBV7-8	.	TRBJ2-7	CASSSSGALYEQYF	TGTGCCAGCAGCAGTTCCGGGGCCCTCTACGAGCAGTACTTC